This T cell receptor beta chain was retrieved from a study of T-cell reconstitution after alpha-beta-depleted transplantation in children. TCRbeta library construction was performed incorporating unique molecular identifiers. TCRdb passed the PCR reads through MiXCR, listing each CDR3 protein once. The sample contains tens of thousands of distinct CDR3 sequences, under 13% of which appear only once. There are 13 residues in the CDR3. V dropped 7 bases and J dropped 3 bases, with 12 bases sitting between them. Germline V gene lookup returns CDR1 DFQATT and CDR2 SNEGSKA (reference sequence). This clonotype was seen many times.

The TCR originated in a human donor who donated a stem cell graft to a child with chronic granulomatous disease. The V and J genes are TRBV20-1 and TRBJ2-2; D is tentatively TRBD1 or TRBD2 (5 bases each). The input for sequencing was PBMCs from the stem cell graft donor, taken from the stem cell graft. The CDR3 is CSVVGDDTGELFF. CDR3 nucleotides: TGCAGTGTGGTAGGGGACGACACCGGGGAGCTGTTTTTT.